This T cell receptor gamma chain was found in a study of Vδ1+ human thymocytes. General study results and limits: Thymic TRG and TRD repertoires appeared highly polyclonal, with Gaussian CDR3 length distributions.

Extracted RNA was reverse transcribed into cDNA. Multiplex PCR used pooled V-gene forward primers and a constant-region reverse primer to amplify CDR3s. TCRdb reprocessed the multiplex PCR reads through CATT. The sample contains about 36,000 gamma-chain clones, about 19% of which appear only once. The CDR3 is made up of 13 amino acids. V gave up 0 bases and J gave up 6 bases; unmatched junction bases: 5. CDR1 EGSNGY and CDR2 YDSYNSKV come from the germline V gene. Thymocytes were sorted as CD3+ TCRVdelta1+ TCRVdelta2- after alphabeta T cell depletion. This clone was observed a few times. Antigen specificity is unknown.

The source is a girl younger than two who had congenital heart surgery. The rearrangement uses TRGV2 and TRGJ1 or TRGJ2. The sequenced material came from Vdelta1+ gamma-delta thymocytes from the thymus. Subset meaning: FACS-sorted CD3+ TCRalphabeta- TCRVdelta1+ TCRVdelta2- thymocytes. CDR3 sequence: CATWDGTSYKKLF. For the CDR3, the DNA is TGTGCCACCTGGGACGGGACGAGTTATAAGAAACTCTTT.